These 23 T cell receptor beta chains originate from one sample sequenced in a study of CD8+CD57+ T cells in acquired aplastic anemia. Template material for TCR beta VDJ and CDR3 profiling consisted of genomic DNA. TCRdb reanalysed the reads using MiXCR and keeps one entry per CDR3 protein. The sample contains about 80,000 distinct CDR3 sequences, about half of which appear only once. The source material was sorted CD4+, CD8+, or CD8+CD57+ T cells (not recorded which) from PBMCs. These receptors originate from a human donor in good health, serving as a control.

This rearrangement joins TRBV2 to TRBJ2-7, with no clear D. This CDR3 spans 13 amino acids. Trimming left V 4 bases short and J 3 bases short, with 10 bases between. CDR1 SNHLY and CDR2 FYNNEI come from the germline V gene. In DNA form, the CDR3 reads TGTGCCAGCAGTGGGATGCGGCACTACGAGCAGTACTTC. This gives the protein CASSGMRHYEQYF.

This chain uses TRBV10-3 with TRBJ1-5; 7 bases are a match to TRBD1. The J segment lost 5 bases and the V segment lost 7 bases, leaving 5 bases of the junction unmatched. This CDR3 has 13 amino acids. Germline assignment: CDR1 ENHRY and CDR2 SYGVKD. As DNA, the CDR3 is TGTGCCATCACCGACAGGGACGATCAGCCCCAGCATTTT. Protein sequence: CAITDRDDQPQHF.

There are many counts of this clonotype. The chain couples TRBV7-8 to TRBJ2-7, with D possibly being TRBD1 or TRBD2 (5 bases each). CDR1 and CDR2 from the germline V gene are SGHVS and FQNEAQ. The CDR3 totals 15 residues. The V end lost 4 bases, the J end lost 2 bases, and 15 bases lay between the germline ends. CDR3 bases: TGTGCCAGCAGCTCTACGTTTGAGGGGACCTACGAGCAGTACTTC. Translation gives CASSSTFEGTYEQYF.

Comments on this clonotype: Here the CDR3 omits its conserved ending phenylalanine or tryptophan, so a read error is the likely source. The chain links TRBV29-1 to TRBJ2-7; D is perhaps TRBD1 (6 bases). The germline V gene has CDR1 SQVTM and CDR2 ANQGSEA. V lost 6 bases and J lost 5, with 14 bases in between. The CDR3 sequence is 12 residues long. The chain's CDR3 is CSVETGMNEQYL. The CDR3, as DNA: TGCAGCGTCGAAACAGGGATGAACGAGCAGTACCTC.

With respect to this clonotype: The junction differs from germline at one of its ends, possibly a read error. The chain is built from TRBV27 and TRBJ1-6; the D gene is possibly TRBD1 (5 bases). The germline V gene has CDR1 MNHEY and CDR2 SMNVEV (reference sequence). The CDR3 spans 16 residues. The CDR3 sequence is CASSLQGRSYDSPLHF. CDR3 in DNA: TGTGCCAGCAGTTTACAGGGAAGGTCCTATGATTCACCCCTCCACTTT.

The CDR3 nucleotides are TGTGCCAGCAGCGTAGGGGGGGGCCAAGAGACCCAGTACTTC. It encodes CASSVGGGQETQYF. The rearrangement joins TRBV9 to TRBJ2-5, with 7 bases matching TRBD2. V was pared by 0 bases and J by 1 base, with 0 bases of the junction left unmatched. Germline CDR1 reads SGDLS; CDR2 reads YYNGEE. This CDR3 comprises 14 residues.

This clonotype was seen a handful of times. The genes are TRBV5-1 and TRBJ1-1; D is unresolved. In germline, CDR1 is SGHRS, CDR2 YFSETQ. With 4 bases removed from V and 0 bases from J, the gap between germline ends came to 10 bases. The CDR3 spans 14 residues. CDR3 bases: TGCGCCAGCAGCAACAGTTTCATGAACACTGAAGCTTTCTTT. As protein: CASSNSFMNTEAFF.

In its sample, this clonotype was seen many times. This chain uses TRBV5-1 with TRBJ2-1; D not resolved. Between the trimmed V and J ends, which lost 4 bases and 6 bases, there was a span of 5 bases. CDR1 and CDR2 from the germline V gene are SGHRS and YFSETQ. The CDR3 is 11 residues long. The chain's CDR3 is CASSTSNEQFF. In DNA, the CDR3 is TGCGCCAGCAGCACATCCAATGAGCAGTTCTTC.

In its sample, this clonotype was seen once. V and J are TRBV10-3 and TRBJ1-2, with 9 bases lining up with TRBD1. Germline CDR1 is ENHRY and CDR2 is SYGVKD. There are 12 residues in the CDR3. V lost 9 bases to trimming and J lost 7 bases; unmatched junction nucleotides: 6. This CDR3 is CAIPGQGRGYTF. The CDR3 DNA is TGTGCCATTCCGGGACAGGGACGTGGCTACACCTTC.

V and J are TRBV15 and TRBJ2-1, with 9 bases that match TRBD1. With 5 bases clipped from V and 8 bases from J, the junction kept 7 bases outside the gene matches. The CDR3 runs to 14 residues. Germline V gene data show CDR1 as LNHNV and CDR2 as YYDKDF (reference sequence). The chain's CDR3 is CATSPRTGEDEQFF. For the CDR3, the DNA is TGTGCCACCAGCCCAAGGACAGGGGAGGATGAGCAGTTCTTC. The whole variable domain, remainder taken from reference TRBV15 and TRBJ2-1, is DAMVIQNPRYQVTQFGKPVTLSCSQTLNHNVMYWYQQKSSQAPKLLFHYYDKDFNNEADTPDNFQSRRPNTSFCFLDIRSPGLGDTAMYLCATSPRTGEDEQFFGPGTRLTVL.

V usage is TRBV20-1 and J usage is TRBJ1-2; D not certain. CDR3 size: 11 residues. Germline values: CDR1 DFQATT, CDR2 SNEGSKA (reference sequence). Trimming cost V 4 bases and J 6 bases, with 9 bases left between them. DNA of the CDR3: TGCAGTGCTAAAGAATGGGATGGCTACACCTTC. Amino acid sequence: CSAKEWDGYTF.

This clonotype appeared many times. The rearrangement uses TRBV12-3 or TRBV12-4 and TRBJ1-2; 9 bases are a match to TRBD1. The CDR3 consists of 15 residues. The V and J ends lost 0 bases and 6 bases, in that order; junction bases with no gene match: 5. The CDR3 coding sequence is TGTGCCAGCAGTTTAGCAGGACAGGGGAAGGATGGCTACACCTTC. Amino acids: CASSLAGQGKDGYTF.

The V call is TRBV19, the J call TRBJ2-1; 9 bases align to TRBD1. The CDR3 is made up of 13 amino acids. Germline V gene data show CDR1 as LNHDA and CDR2 as SQIVND (reference sequence). V gave up 8 bases and J gave up 10 bases; unmatched junction bases: 9. The CDR3 loop is CASSQGAAVEQFF. The CDR3 bases are TGTGCCAGTTCACAGGGGGCAGCGGTCGAGCAGTTCTTC.

The DNA for the CDR3 is TGTGCCAGCAGTGAGACGGGCTCAGGCGGGGAGCAGTACTTC. This codes for CASSETGSGGEQYF. The J gene is TRBJ2-7, the V gene TRBV25-1, with D maybe TRBD2 (5 bases). The CDR3 consists of 14 residues. Trimming pared 3 bases from V and 7 bases from J, leaving 16 bases between. Germline V gives CDR1 MGHDK, CDR2 SYGVNS.

J is TRBJ1-6 and V is TRBV5-1, with 8 bases aligning to TRBD1. J lost 5 bases, V lost 4 bases, and 2 bases had no gene match. CDR1 is SGHRS, CDR2 YFSETQ, per germline. The CDR3 runs to 14 residues. This chain's CDR3 is CASSLGQDNSPLHF. The CDR3 coding sequence is TGCGCCAGCAGCCTGGGACAGGATAATTCACCCCTCCACTTT.

This clonotype was counted ten times or more. The gene calls are TRBV24-1 and TRBJ2-6, with 11 bases fitting TRBD1. This CDR3 is built from 18 residues. Germline V gene lookup returns CDR1 KGHDR and CDR2 SFDVKD. Losses at the gene ends were 9 bases for V and 0 bases for J; bases not matched to a gene: 9. The CDR3 reads CATASGTGGFSGANVLTF. CDR3 nucleotide sequence: TGTGCCACCGCCTCCGGGACAGGGGGATTCTCTGGGGCCAACGTCCTGACTTTC.

In DNA form, the CDR3 reads TGCAGCGGGGTGAATGAGCAGTTCTTC. Translating it yields CSGVNEQFF. The V and J genes are TRBV29-1 and TRBJ2-1, with unresolved D. Trimming removed 7 bases from V and 7 bases from J, with 5 bases in between. Germline V gene sequence: CDR1 SQVTM, CDR2 ANQGSEA. CDR3 length: 9 amino acids.

The J gene is TRBJ2-2, the V gene TRBV25-1; D perhaps matches TRBD1 (5 bases). The V and J ends lost 3 bases and 5 bases respectively, with 10 bases between them. CDR1 is MGHDK and CDR2 is SYGVNS in the germline V gene. There are 14 residues in the CDR3. CDR3 DNA sequence: TGTGCCAGCAGTGAGGCAGGGCGAACCGGGGAGCTGTTTTTT. Amino acids: CASSEAGRTGELFF.

As regards this clonotype: A much larger clone differs by one base, so this may be a read error. The rearrangement joins TRBV6-1 to TRBJ2-7, with a tentative D call TRBD2 (5 bases). Trimming pared 7 bases from V and 3 bases from J, leaving 13 bases between. The CDR3 is made up of 13 amino acids. Germline-derived CDR1 and CDR2 are MNHNS and SASEGT. CDR3 nucleotide sequence: TGTGCCAGCATCGGTTTGGAGGTCTACGAGCAGTACTTC. This translates into CASIGLEVYEQYF.

Ten or more counts support this clonotype. V usage is TRBV19 and J usage is TRBJ1-1; D possibly corresponds to TRBD1 (6 bases). V lost 6 bases to trimming and J lost 4 bases, with 9 bases between them. The CDR3 is made up of 12 amino acids. Germline V gene sequence: CDR1 LNHDA, CDR2 SQIVND (reference sequence). The CDR3 spells CASRTGSTEAFF. CDR3 DNA: TGTGCCAGTAGAACAGGGAGCACTGAAGCTTTCTTT.

This clonotype was seen more than once but under ten times. This chain connects TRBV24-1 to TRBJ2-5; no clear D. Germline CDR1 reads KGHDR; CDR2 reads SFDVKD. This CDR3 spans 15 amino acids. V was clipped by 0 bases and J by 4 bases, with 11 bases between them. CDR3 bases: TGTGCCACCAGTGATTTGTTTCATGGTGTAGAGACCCAGTACTTC. Translating it yields CATSDLFHGVETQYF.

This clonotype was counted ten times or more. V and J are TRBV4-2 and TRBJ2-7; 8 bases fit TRBD2. Germline V gene lookup returns CDR1 LGHNA and CDR2 YNFKEQ. J gave up 2 bases and V 3 bases, and 9 bases lay outside the gene matches. The CDR3 totals 16 residues. The CDR3 reads CASSHETNGGAYEQYF. In DNA form, the CDR3 reads TGTGCCAGCAGCCACGAGACTAACGGGGGGGCCTACGAGCAGTACTTC.

This clonotype was counted only a few times. J is TRBJ2-5 and V is TRBV29-1; 8 bases match TRBD1. V lost 7 bases to trimming and J lost 5 bases; unmatched junction nucleotides: 3. Germline CDR1 is SQVTM and CDR2 is ANQGSEA. The CDR3 runs to 11 residues. The CDR3 loop reads CSARTGETQYF. CDR3 bases: TGCAGCGCTCGGACAGGGGAGACCCAGTACTTC.